The 18 T cell receptor beta chains below all came from one sample that was sequenced in a study of blood T cell repertoires in COVID-19 (dated by TCRdb to about 2020). The library was made by the immunoSEQ multiplex PCR assay. Entries here come from immuneACCESS through TCRdb and include only in-frame sequences with V and J called. Some clones fail to appear in such tables; in the studies checked, an unresolved V gene covers under half of the shortfall, and the cause of the remainder is unknown. A total of approximately 290,000 clones appear in this sample, approximately 93% of them only once. Of the sample, 2.2% falls within the top ten clones. The specimen sequenced was peripheral blood. These receptors were collected from a woman under 40 with COVID-19, enrolled during active disease.

The gene calls are TRBV2 and TRBJ1-2; D gene ambiguous. Trimming pared 7 bases from V and 5 bases from J, leaving 23 bases between. The CDR3 sequence is 16 residues long. Germline V lookup: CDR1 SNHLY, CDR2 FYNNEI. CDR3 in DNA: TGTGCCAGCACTCCGCCCCAGGCCCTAACTGGATATGGCTACACCTTC. Its translation is CASTPPQALTGYGYTF.

The chain joins TRBV27 to TRBJ2-3, with TRBD2 matching over 11 bases. The J segment lost 5 bases and the V segment lost 4 bases, leaving 11 bases of the junction unmatched. Germline CDR1 is MNHEY and CDR2 is SMNVEV (reference sequence). This CDR3 contains 17 residues. The CDR3 here is CASSSRNSGRGQDTQYF. The CDR3 region has the DNA TGTGCCAGCAGTTCCCGAAATAGCGGGAGGGGTCAAGATACGCAGTATTTT.

The chain links TRBV11-2 to TRBJ2-5; D is possibly TRBD2 (6 bases). Trimming pared 2 bases from V and 5 bases from J, leaving 15 bases between. The CDR3 runs to 15 residues. Germline-derived CDR1 and CDR2 are SGHAT and FQNNGV. This CDR3 is CASSLRGAGKETQYF. The CDR3 DNA follows: TGTGCCAGCAGCTTACGTGGTGCGGGGAAGGAGACCCAGTACTTC. The whole variable domain, remainder taken from reference TRBV11-2 and TRBJ2-5, is EAGVAQSPRYKIIEKRQSVAFWCNPISGHATLYWYQQILGQGPKLLIQFQNNGVVDDSQLPKDRFSAERLKGVDSTLKIQPAKLEDSAVYLCASSLRGAGKETQYFGPGTRLLVL.

The J gene is TRBJ2-3, the V gene TRBV2, with TRBD2 as a possible D gene (6 bases). V was trimmed by 4 bases and J by 2 bases, leaving 16 bases between them. Germline V gene sequence: CDR1 SNHLY, CDR2 FYNNEI. The CDR3 covers 16 residues. In nucleotides, the CDR3 is TGTGCCAGCAGTGGAGAAGGGACTGGCTACACAGATACGCAGTATTTT. It encodes CASSGEGTGYTDTQYF.

The V call is TRBV5-1, the J call TRBJ1-5, with a weak D call TRBD1 (6 bases). Germline CDR1 SGHRS, CDR2 YFSETQ. CDR3 length: 17 residues. The germline V and J ends were trimmed by 0 bases and 2 bases, with 15 bases remaining between them. The CDR3 sequence: CASSLGPEGVGNQPQHF. The DNA for the CDR3 is TGCGCCAGCAGCTTGGGCCCTGAGGGGGTAGGCAATCAGCCCCAGCATTTT.

V and J are TRBV3-1 (or the pseudogene TRBV3-2) and TRBJ1-1; TRBD1 matches at 7 bases. The trim removed 1 base at V and 7 bases at J, leaving 6 bases unmatched. CDR1 and CDR2 from the germline V gene are LGHDT and YNNKEL (reference sequence). This CDR3 region has 14 residues. CDR3 loop: CASSQGQGRSEAFF. CDR3 DNA sequence: TGTGCCAGCAGCCAAGGACAGGGAAGAAGTGAAGCTTTCTTT.

J is TRBJ1-5 and V is TRBV6-5; 9 bases line up with TRBD1. The CDR3 loop spans 14 amino acids. CDR1 and CDR2 from the germline V gene are MNHEY and SVGAGI. V gave up 6 bases and J gave up 5 bases; unmatched junction bases: 5. The chain's CDR3 is CASRAGTGYQPQHF. The CDR3 nucleotides are TGTGCCAGCAGGGCCGGGACAGGGTATCAGCCCCAGCATTTT.

CDR3 coding DNA: TGTGCCAGCAGCTTATCTAGCGGGGAGACCGGGGAGCTGTTTTTT. Translating gives CASSLSSGETGELFF. The rearrangement joins TRBV7-3 to TRBJ2-2, with 9 bases matching TRBD2. The CDR3 has 15 residues. The V segment lost 2 bases and the J segment 5 bases; nucleotides outside the gene matches: 3. Germline CDR1 and CDR2: SGHTA and FQGTGA.

V gene TRBV24-1 combines with J gene TRBJ1-2, with no clear D. CDR3 length: 13 amino acids. Germline V gene sequence: CDR1 KGHDR, CDR2 SFDVKD. V dropped 5 bases and J dropped 3 bases, with 9 bases sitting between them. In DNA, the CDR3 is TGTGCCACCAGTGGAGGCAGCCACTATGGCTACACCTTC. Protein product: CATSGGSHYGYTF.

Written as DNA, the CDR3 is TGTGCCAGCAGCGGGACAGCCAGTAACTATGGCTACACCTTC. It codes for CASSGTASNYGYTF. The J gene is TRBJ1-2, the V gene TRBV5-4, with 7 bases fitting TRBD1. Germline V gene lookup returns CDR1 SGHNT and CDR2 YYREEE (reference sequence). V gave up 4 bases and J gave up 1 base; unmatched junction bases: 4. The CDR3 length is 14 residues.

V is TRBV4-2 and J is TRBJ1-4; D unresolved. Trimming took off 0 bases at V and 4 bases at J, with 3 bases between the two ends. The germline V gene has CDR1 LGHNA and CDR2 YNFKEQ. The CDR3 totals 13 residues. CDR3 protein: CASSQDGNEKLFF. In nucleotides, the CDR3 is TGTGCCAGCAGCCAAGACGGTAATGAAAAACTGTTTTTT.

This chain connects TRBV28 to TRBJ1-5, with D maybe TRBD1 (6 bases). Deletions cut 6 bases from V and 5 bases from J, with 11 bases between. There are 13 residues in the CDR3. Germline CDR1 reads MDHEN; CDR2 reads SYDVKM. The chain's CDR3 is CASRGDRYQPQHF. In nucleotides, the CDR3 is TGTGCCAGCAGAGGTGACAGGTATCAGCCCCAGCATTTT.

This sequence joins TRBV7-8 and TRBJ1-1, with D possibly TRBD1 on 5 matching bases. Deletions cut 2 bases from V and 5 bases from J, with 15 bases between. The CDR3 runs 15 residues. CDR1 and CDR2 (germline): SGHVS, FQNEAQ. CDR3 nucleotides: TGTGCCAGCAGCTTAATGGGGCCCACGAGGACTGAAGCTTTCTTT. This codes for CASSLMGPTRTEAFF. Complete variable domain (other parts from reference TRBV7-8 and TRBJ1-1): GAGVSQSPRYKVAKRGQDVALRCDPISGHVSLFWYQQALGQGPEFLTYFQNEAQLDKSGLPSDRFFAERPEGSVSTLKIQRTQQEDSAVYLCASSLMGPTRTEAFFGQGTRLTVV.

The chain recombines TRBV6-1 with TRBJ1-1; no reliable D call. The CDR3 spans 12 residues. Trimming removed 2 bases at V and 6 bases at J, with 7 bases between. Per germline, CDR1 MNHNS and CDR2 SASEGT. The CDR3 loop is CASSEIPSEAFF. The CDR3 DNA reads TGTGCCAGCAGTGAAATCCCGTCTGAAGCTTTCTTT.

With respect to this clone: This same CDR3 is encoded by further DNA sequences in the sample. The gene calls are TRBV5-1 and TRBJ1-1; 8 positions agree with TRBD1. CDR1 and CDR2 (germline): SGHRS, YFSETQ. The CDR3 has 14 amino acids. V shed 4 bases, J shed 4 bases, and the junction held 6 bases outside the gene matches. The CDR3 protein is CASSLPTGATEAFF. The DNA for the CDR3 is TGCGCCAGCAGCCTCCCGACAGGGGCCACTGAAGCTTTCTTT.

The chain combines TRBV30 with TRBJ2-6; D may be TRBD1 (6 bases). V lost 6 bases, J lost 1 base, and 7 bases lay in between. The CDR3 has 13 amino acids. Germline V gives CDR1 GTSNPN, CDR2 SVGIG (reference sequence). The DNA of the CDR3 is TGTGCCTGTCAGGGGTCTGGGGCCAACGTCCTGACTTTC. Amino acids: CACQGSGANVLTF.

This chain connects TRBV18 to TRBJ1-6, with 8 bases matching TRBD1. There are 16 residues in the CDR3. V lost 3 bases, J lost 5 bases, and 6 bases stayed unmatched. The V gene's germline CDR1 is KGHSH and CDR2 LQKENI. The CDR3 loop reads CASSPFGGQDNSPLHF. In DNA form, the CDR3 reads TGTGCCAGCTCACCTTTTGGGGGACAGGATAATTCACCCCTCCACTTT.

The V call is TRBV28, the J call TRBJ1-1; perhaps TRBD1 as D (5 bases). Germline V gene sequence: CDR1 MDHEN, CDR2 SYDVKM. Trimming cost V 5 bases and J 4 bases, with 14 bases left between them. The CDR3 contains 14 residues. The CDR3 reads CASSSGAGRTEAFF. In nucleotides, the CDR3 is TGTGCCAGCAGTAGCGGGGCAGGCCGCACTGAAGCTTTCTTT.